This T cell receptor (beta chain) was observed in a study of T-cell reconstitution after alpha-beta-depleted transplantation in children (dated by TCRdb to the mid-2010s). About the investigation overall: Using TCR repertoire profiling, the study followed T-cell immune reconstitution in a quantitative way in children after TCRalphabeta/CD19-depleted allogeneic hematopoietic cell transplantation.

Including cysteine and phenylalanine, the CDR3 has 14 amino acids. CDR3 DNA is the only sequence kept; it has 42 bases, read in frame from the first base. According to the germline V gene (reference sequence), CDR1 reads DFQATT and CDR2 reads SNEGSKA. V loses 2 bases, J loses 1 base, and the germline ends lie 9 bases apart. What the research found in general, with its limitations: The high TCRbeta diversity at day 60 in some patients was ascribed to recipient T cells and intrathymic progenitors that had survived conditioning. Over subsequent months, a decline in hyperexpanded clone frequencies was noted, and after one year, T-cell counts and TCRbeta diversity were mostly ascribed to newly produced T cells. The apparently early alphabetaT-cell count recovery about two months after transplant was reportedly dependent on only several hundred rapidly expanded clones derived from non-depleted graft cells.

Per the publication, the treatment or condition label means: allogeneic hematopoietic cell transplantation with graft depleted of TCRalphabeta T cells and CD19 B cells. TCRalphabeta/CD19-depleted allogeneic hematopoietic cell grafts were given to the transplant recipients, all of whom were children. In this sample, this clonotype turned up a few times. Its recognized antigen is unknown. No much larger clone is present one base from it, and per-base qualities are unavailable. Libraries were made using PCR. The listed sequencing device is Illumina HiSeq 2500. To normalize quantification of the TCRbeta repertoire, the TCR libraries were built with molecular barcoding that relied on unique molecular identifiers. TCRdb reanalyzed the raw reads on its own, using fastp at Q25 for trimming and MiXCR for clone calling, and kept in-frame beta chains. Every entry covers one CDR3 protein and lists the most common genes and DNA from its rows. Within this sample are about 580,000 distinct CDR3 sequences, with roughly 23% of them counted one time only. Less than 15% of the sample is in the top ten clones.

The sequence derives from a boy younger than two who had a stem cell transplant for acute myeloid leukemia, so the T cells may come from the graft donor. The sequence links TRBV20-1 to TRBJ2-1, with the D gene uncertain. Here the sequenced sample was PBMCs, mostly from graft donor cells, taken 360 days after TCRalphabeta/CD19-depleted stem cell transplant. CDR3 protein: CSARNRPSYNEQFF. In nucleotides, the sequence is TGCAGTGCTAGAAACAGACCATCCTACAATGAGCAGTTCTTC.